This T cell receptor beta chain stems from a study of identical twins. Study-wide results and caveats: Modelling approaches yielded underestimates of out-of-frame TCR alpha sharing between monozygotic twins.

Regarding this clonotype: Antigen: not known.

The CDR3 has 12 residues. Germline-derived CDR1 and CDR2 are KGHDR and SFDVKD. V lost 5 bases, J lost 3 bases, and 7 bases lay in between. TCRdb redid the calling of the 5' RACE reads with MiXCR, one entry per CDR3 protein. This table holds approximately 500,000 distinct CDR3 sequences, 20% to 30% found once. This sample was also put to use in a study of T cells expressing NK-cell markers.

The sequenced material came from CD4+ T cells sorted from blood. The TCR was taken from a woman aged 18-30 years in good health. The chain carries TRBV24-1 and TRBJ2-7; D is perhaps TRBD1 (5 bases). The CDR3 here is CATSAGFYEQYF. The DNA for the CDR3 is TGTGCCACCAGTGCAGGGTTCTACGAGCAGTACTTC.